This paragraph covers one T cell receptor beta chain sequence. V dropped 4 bases and J dropped 7; count of bases not matched to a gene: 7. This CDR3 is 16 amino acids long. The germline V gene encodes CDR1 LGHNT and CDR2 FRNRAP. In the authors' workflow: Reference gene primer amplification gave nucleated cell count estimates. Libraries were prepared by immunoSEQ multiplex PCR; TCRdb keeps only in-frame clonotypes and omits some of them. V, J and clone size reflect that table, while D and trimming were determined from the DNA. The table lists some 200,000 clones, roughly 89% of them singletons. This sample was taken from a study of blood T cell repertoires in COVID-19. Study details: Both acute and convalescent COVID-19 samples were obtained from the United States, Italy and Spain. PBMCs, B-cell-depleted T cells, or T cells provided the cDNA or gDNA that made up the material.

The sequencing input was peripheral blood. The V and J genes are TRBV12-5 and TRBJ2-3, with TRBD2 matching 14 bases. This sequence originates from a woman aged 18-35 years who had recovered from COVID-19. The CDR3 here is CASGWGTSGSVNTQYF. The CDR3 DNA follows: TGTGCTAGTGGTTGGGGGACTAGCGGGAGTGTGAATACGCAGTATTTT.